The sequence of this TCR beta chain was determined in a study of T cells in Graves' hyperthyroidism and ophthalmopathy. V gave up 6 bases and J gave up 2 bases, with 11 bases separating them. Germline V gene sequence: CDR1 SNHLY, CDR2 FYNNEI. The CDR3 is made up of 14 amino acids. It was RNA transcripts that yielded the amplified TCR beta CDR3 regions. The study used the HTBI primer set for a first-round RT-PCR of the TCR CDR3. A single record per CDR3 protein comes from TCRdb applying MiXCR to the multiplex PCR reads. The table shows 500,000 to 550,000 distinct CDR3 sequences, with 20% to 25% occurring only once. This clonotype was detected many times.

This receptor was identified in a man younger than 35 with Graves' hyperthyroidism. Sequencing was carried out using blood. V and J are TRBV2 and TRBJ1-5, with D maybe TRBD1 (5 bases). The CDR3 sequence is CASRTARGNQPQHF. The CDR3 nucleotides are TGTGCCAGCAGGACAGCGAGGGGCAATCAGCCCCAGCATTTT. The full variable domain, with the rest looked up from reference TRBV2 and TRBJ1-5, is EPEVTQTPSHQVTQMGQEVILRCVPISNHLYFYWYRQILGQKVEFLVSFYNNEISEKSEIFDDQFSVERPDGSNFTLKIRSTKLEDSAMYFCASRTARGNQPQHFGDGTRLSIL.